Presented here are 5 T cell receptor beta chains from one specimen sequenced in a study of OX40 agonist ivuxolimab in advanced cancers. Profiled with immunoSEQ multiplex PCR; TCRdb holds only in-frame clones, not every one. Here the sample spans 65,000 to 70,000 clones, around four fifths being singletons. This material consisted of CD4+ or CD8+ T cells sorted from blood, taken in a trial of the OX40 agonist ivuxolimab. These receptors were obtained from an adult with an advanced solid tumor such as melanoma, head and neck, liver or kidney cancer.

The CDR3 region is CASSLGSGRTYTDTQYF. The CDR3, as DNA: TGTGCCAGCAGCTTGGGTAGCGGGAGGACCTACACAGATACGCAGTATTTT. The gene calls are TRBV5-6 and TRBJ2-3, with 10 bases identical to TRBD2. This CDR3 comprises 17 residues. Germline CDR1 reads SGHDT; CDR2 reads YYEEEE. V trimming: 0 bases; J trimming: 2 bases; junction bases outside the gene matches: 6. Filled out from reference TRBV5-6 and TRBJ2-3, the complete variable domain reads DAGVTQSPTHLIKTRGQQVTLRCSPKSGHDTVSWYQQALGQGPQFIFQYYEEEERQRGNFPDRFSGHQFPNYSSELNVNALLLGDSALYLCASSLGSGRTYTDTQYFGPGTRLTVL.

The chain has TRBV11-2 and TRBJ2-3; a weak D match, TRBD2 (6 bases). Germline V gene sequence: CDR1 SGHAT, CDR2 FQNNGV. CDR3 size: 14 residues. V lost 5 bases and J lost 2, with 11 bases in between. This chain's CDR3 is CASSPGSYTDTQYF. The CDR3 DNA follows: TGTGCCAGCAGCCCCGGGAGTTACACAGATACGCAGTATTTT.

This sequence joins TRBV11-3 and TRBJ2-3, with 8 bases aligning to TRBD2. Germline V CDR1 and CDR2: SGHNT, YENEEA. V was clipped by 5 bases and J by 5 bases; unmatched bases: 9. This CDR3 has 15 amino acids. Here the CDR3 DNA reads TGTGCCAGCAGCCATAGCGGGGCGATGGGAGATACGCAGTATTTT. This sequence encodes CASSHSGAMGDTQYF.

V gene TRBV2 combines with J gene TRBJ1-5; D is uncertain. This CDR3 is built from 12 residues. Trimming stripped 5 bases from V and 6 bases from J, with 8 bases between. Germline values: CDR1 SNHLY, CDR2 FYNNEI. CDR3 amino acids: CASSPRSQPQHF. The CDR3 DNA is TGTGCCAGCAGTCCGAGAAGTCAGCCCCAGCATTTT.

V is TRBV14 and J is TRBJ2-4, with D unclear. Germline assignment: CDR1 SGHDN and CDR2 FVKESK. CDR3 length: 12 residues. Between the trimmed V and J ends, which lost 2 bases and 9 bases, there was a span of 8 bases. The CDR3 sequence: CASSQQASIQYF. The CDR3 coding sequence is TGTGCCAGCAGCCAACAAGCAAGCATTCAGTACTTC.